The rows below give T cell receptor beta chains drawn from one sample of a study of cytomegalovirus exposure and HLA in healthy donors. Sequencing was performed with immunoSEQ multiplex PCR; in TCRdb, only in-frame clones are kept and a portion is missing. The repertoire holds under 140,000 clones, with approximately 82% as singletons. Sequencing was performed on PBMCs. The receptor source for this set is a man aged 25 to 45 in good health and CMV-seropositive. Each CDR3 is given with its conserved first and last residue. D genes are given only for firm matches. Size tells how often a clone was seen (once, few, many) or the class of an expanded clone, and some rows leave it out.

d_call	clone_size	j_call	v_call	cdr3_nt	cdr3_aa
.	.	TRBJ2-5	TRBV27	TGTGCCAGCAGTTGGGGGGGGCTTTATCAAGAGACCCAGTACTTC	CASSWGGLYQETQYF
TRBD1	.	TRBJ2-7	TRBV6-5	TGTGCCAGCAGTTACGACAGGGTGGGAGACTACGAGCAGTACTTC	CASSYDRVGDYEQYF
.	.	TRBJ1-5	TRBV6-5	TGTGCCAGCGGGGGGACCCCCAATCAGCCCCAGCATTTT	CASGGTPNQPQHF
.	.	TRBJ2-2	TRBV28	TGTGCCAGCAGTTTATTGTGGGCAGGGAACACCGGGGAGCTGTTTTTT	CASSLLWAGNTGELFF
.	.	TRBJ2-7	TRBV30	TGTGCCTGGAGTGTGGTTAGCCTCCAGTACTTC	CAWSVVSLQYF
TRBD1	once	TRBJ2-2	TRBV28	TGTGCCAGCAGTCCAAGAGGGACAGGGGTTCCCGGGGAGCTGTTTTTT	CASSPRGTGVPGELFF
TRBD1	.	TRBJ1-5	TRBV28	TGTGCCAGCAGTTTGCCCAACCCGCGGACAGGGACTGATAATCAGCCCCAGCATTTT	CASSLPNPRTGTDNQPQHF
TRBD2	.	TRBJ2-2	TRBV19	TGTGCCAGTAGGCTGGGACTAGCGGGTCCGGGGACCGGGGAGCTGTTTTTT	CASRLGLAGPGTGELFF
.	.	TRBJ2-7	TRBV6-5	TGTGCCACCCAACAGGGCTACGAGCAGTACTTC	CATQQGYEQYF
.	.	TRBJ2-1	TRBV27	TGTGCCAGCAGACGCGGGGAGTACAATGAGCAGTTCTTC	CASRRGEYNEQFF
.	once	TRBJ2-7	TRBV27	TGTGCCAGCAGTCCTAAGGGGGGGGCCCTCTACGAGCAGTACTTC	CASSPKGGALYEQYF
TRBD1	few	TRBJ1-3	TRBV6-6	TGTGCCATCGGACAGGGGTCGGGAAACACCATATATTTT	CAIGQGSGNTIYF
.	.	TRBJ1-2	TRBV7-3	TGTGCCAGCAGCTTAAGGTCGGGAGGTATGGACTATGGCTACACCTTC	CASSLRSGGMDYGYTF
.	once	TRBJ1-1	TRBV5-1	TGCGCCAGCAGCCACCAACGGACAGCGAACACTGAAGCTTTCTTT	CASSHQRTANTEAFF
TRBD2	few	TRBJ2-3	TRBV7-3	TGTGCCAGCGCACTAGCGGGGGGCACAGATACGCAGTATTTT	CASALAGGTDTQYF
TRBD2	once	TRBJ2-1	TRBV6-6	TGTGCCAGCAGATGGACTAGCGGATATGAGCAGTTCTTC	CASRWTSGYEQFF
.	.	TRBJ2-1	TRBV30	TGTGCCTGGAGTCCTCCCCCCCTGCCCTTCGGTGAGCAGTTCTTC	CAWSPPPLPFGEQFF
.	once	TRBJ1-1	TRBV7-3	TGTGCCAGCAGCTCCCTGGGAGGAGCTGAAGCTTTCTTT	CASSSLGGAEAFF
.	.	TRBJ1-1	TRBV6-5	TGTGCCAGCAGTTACCGTTCAGAGGGTGAAGCTTTCTTT	CASSYRSEGEAFF
TRBD2	once	TRBJ2-3	TRBV28	TGTGCCAGCAGCTCCGGACTAGCGACTCGCACAGATACGCAGTATTTT	CASSSGLATRTDTQYF
TRBD1	once	TRBJ2-7	TRBV30	TGTGCCTGGAGTCTTCAGGGGGCCGCCGAGCAGTACTTC	CAWSLQGAAEQYF
TRBD1	.	TRBJ1-1	TRBV6-4	TGTGCCAGCAGACCACGGGACAGTTCAACCACTGAAGCTTTCTTT	CASRPRDSSTTEAFF
.	.	TRBJ1-2	TRBV27	TGTGCCAGCTCTCCTCAGCCCCCCGGGTATGGCTACACCTTC	CASSPQPPGYGYTF
TRBD1	.	TRBJ2-7	TRBV7-9	TGTGCCAGCAGCTTATACGGGACAGGGGACAACGAGCAGTACTTC	CASSLYGTGDNEQYF
TRBD1	.	TRBJ2-3	TRBV4-3	TGCGCCAGCAGCCCCTCCCGGGACAGATACCCTTCGAGCACAGATACGCAGTATTTT	CASSPSRDRYPSSTDTQYF
.	.	TRBJ2-2	TRBV5-3	TGTGCCAGACCCCCTCGGCGGGTCAACACCGGGGAGCTGTTTTTT	CARPPRRVNTGELFF
.	.	TRBJ2-7	TRBV2	TGTGCCATTCAGACAGGAAACTCCTACGAGCAGTACTTC	CAIQTGNSYEQYF
.	.	TRBJ1-1	TRBV7-8	TGTGCCAGTTCACGGGGGGGTCTGAACACTGAAGCTTTCTTT	CASSRGGLNTEAFF
.	.	TRBJ2-3	TRBV5-1	TGCGCCAGCAGCTTGGCCGTGGGGGGGCCCAGGGATACGCAGTATTTT	CASSLAVGGPRDTQYF
.	.	TRBJ2-1	TRBV21-1	TGTGCCATCCCGCCTAGCGGGGGGACCTACAATGAGCAGTTCTTC	CAIPPSGGTYNEQFF
.	.	TRBJ2-2	TRBV11-3	TGTGCCAGCAGCTTACGAGCGGGTTCGAACACCGGGGAGCTGTTTTTT	CASSLRAGSNTGELFF
.	.	TRBJ1-2	TRBV4-3	TGCGCCAGCAGCCAAGAGCCCTCAGAAATTGGGGGCGGGGGCTACACCTTC	CASSQEPSEIGGGGYTF
.	.	TRBJ2-3	TRBV10-3	TGTGCCATCACGGGAAAAGGCGGGATTTCTAGCACAGATACGCAGTATTTT	CAITGKGGISSTDTQYF
TRBD2	few	TRBJ2-5	TRBV4-1	TGCGCCAGCAGCCAAGTGGCTCTAGCGGGGAAAGAGACCCAGTACTTC	CASSQVALAGKETQYF
.	.	TRBJ2-2	TRBV30	TGTGCCTGGAGTATCGGTTTCACCGGGGAGCTGTTTTTT	CAWSIGFTGELFF
.	.	TRBJ1-2	TRBV5-4	TGTGCCAGCAGCCCGACCCGGGACAACCGGCGGAAGGGCTACACCTTC	CASSPTRDNRRKGYTF
.	.	TRBJ2-1	TRBV5-5	TGTGCCAGCAGCTTGATCAGTTACAATGAGCAGTTCTTC	CASSLISYNEQFF
.	.	TRBJ2-1	TRBV4-3	TGCGCCAGCAGCCAAGGGGGCAACCCGAGATACAATGAGCAGTTCTTC	CASSQGGNPRYNEQFF
.	.	TRBJ1-1	TRBV5-4	TGTGCCAGCAGCCTCCGAGCGGGGAGGGGAAATGAAGCTTTCTTT	CASSLRAGRGNEAFF
.	.	TRBJ1-5	TRBV7-9	TGTGCCAGCAGCTTAGATTGGACAGACAATCAGCCCCAGCATTTT	CASSLDWTDNQPQHF
TRBD1	.	TRBJ2-7	TRBV5-1	TGCGCCAGCAGCATGGGACTCAGGGGGCGAACCTACGAGCAGTACTTC	CASSMGLRGRTYEQYF
TRBD2	few	TRBJ2-1	TRBV15	TGTGCCACCAGCAGAGATGCGGGACTAGCAAATGAGCAGTTCTTC	CATSRDAGLANEQFF
.	.	TRBJ2-1	TRBV7-2	TGTGCCAGCAGCTCGTCCTTGGCTGAGCAGTTCTTC	CASSSSLAEQFF
.	.	TRBJ1-2	TRBV5-1	TGCGCCAGCAGCTCCCGGGAGGCCGGGAACGGCTACACCTTC	CASSSREAGNGYTF
.	.	TRBJ2-1	TRBV14	TGTGCCAGCAGCCAATACAGACTAAAGAATGAGCAGTTCTTC	CASSQYRLKNEQFF
TRBD2	.	TRBJ2-7	TRBV13	TGTGCCAGCAGCTTAGGACTAGCGGGGGGGCGCGAGCAGTACTTC	CASSLGLAGGREQYF
.	few	TRBJ1-5	TRBV6-1	TGTGCCAGCAGAGTAGAGTATAGCAATCAGCCCCAGCATTTT	CASRVEYSNQPQHF
.	few	TRBJ2-1	TRBV4-3	TGCGCCAGCAGCCAAGATTTTGGCAACTCCTACAATGAGCAGTTCTTC	CASSQDFGNSYNEQFF